This is a list of T cell receptor beta chains from one sample in a study of blood T cells in healthy people across ages. Via MiXCR, TCRdb re-called the 5' RACE reads, giving one row per CDR3 protein. The repertoire has some 290,000 distinct CDR3 sequences, 25% to 30% of them found once; the top ten carry approximately 29%. Sample: blood. These receptors originate from a woman between 65 and 79 years old in good health. The CDR3 runs from the conserved cysteine through the conserved F or W. The D gene is left open where the match is weak. Clone size is not always given. Where it is, it says once, few, many or a class for expanded clones.

TRBJ2-7 - TRBV29-1 - TGCAGCGTTGAAGTGCCCGGGTACGAGCAGTACTTC CSVEVPGYEQYF
TRBJ2-7 - TRBV28 TRBD2 TGTGCCAGCAGTCCTGGTTTAGCGGGACTGAGCTCCTACGAGCAGTACTTC CASSPGLAGLSSYEQYF
TRBJ1-2 few TRBV7-2 - TGTGCCAGCAGCTTACCGGGACGTTTATCTGCCTACACCTTC CASSLPGRLSAYTF
TRBJ2-7 - TRBV7-8 - TGTGCCAGCAGCTTGATTTATAACGAGCAGTACTTC CASSLIYNEQYF
TRBJ2-7 - TRBV28 - TGTGCCAGCAGTTCCGGGACCCCCACAAGGCAGTACTTC CASSSGTPTRQYF
TRBJ2-1 few TRBV28 - TGTGCCAGCAGGAGGGGTTACAATGAGCAGTTCTTC CASRRGYNEQFF
TRBJ1-1 - TRBV6-6 - TGTGCCAGCAGTTGGCAGGGCATGAACACTGAAGCTTTCTTT CASSWQGMNTEAFF
TRBJ1-1 few TRBV7-3 - TGTGCCAGCAGCTCCCAAGGGGGGGTAACTGAAGCTTTCTTT CASSSQGGVTEAFF
TRBJ2-7 many TRBV29-1 TRBD2 TGCAGCGCTGCGCGCGGGAGTTACGAGCAGTACTTC CSAARGSYEQYF
TRBJ1-2 - TRBV29-1 TRBD1 TGCAGCGTCCTCGACAGGGGCTATGGCTACACCTTC CSVLDRGYGYTF
TRBJ2-3 - TRBV14 - TGTGCCAGCAGCCAAAGGTTAGGACGCACAGATACGCAGTATTTT CASSQRLGRTDTQYF
TRBJ2-2 few TRBV5-1 - TGCGCCAGCAGCTTGGAAGGGGGGCCTACCAACACCGGGGAGCTGTTTTTT CASSLEGGPTNTGELFF
TRBJ2-1 few TRBV6-1 TRBD2 TGTGCCAGCAGTCTAGCGGCAGGTTACAATGAGCAGTTCTTC CASSLAAGYNEQFF
TRBJ2-1 - TRBV5-8 - TGTGCCAGCAGCTTGGCCCTGCTCAGCTCCTACAATGAGCAGTTCTTC CASSLALLSSYNEQFF
TRBJ2-7 - TRBV7-2 TRBD2 TGTGCCAGCAGCTTCACCGGGACTAGCAACGAGCAGTACTTC CASSFTGTSNEQYF
TRBJ2-2 many TRBV9 - TGTGCCAGCCGCCCCCCCGGGGCCGGGGAGCTGTTTTTT CASRPPGAGELFF
TRBJ2-1 - TRBV20-1 TRBD2 TGCAGTGCTAGAGATAGGGCTAGCGGGAAGGGGCAGTTCTTC CSARDRASGKGQFF
TRBJ1-2 few TRBV5-1 TRBD1 TGCGCCAGCAGCTGGGGGACAGAGAAAGGACATGGCTACACCTTC CASSWGTEKGHGYTF
TRBJ1-2 - TRBV20-1 - TGCAGTGCACAGGCCACGGGCTATGGCTACACCTTC CSAQATGYGYTF
TRBJ2-1 many TRBV29-1 TRBD1 TGCAGCCACATCCCCCAGACAGGGTGGGGTGAGCAGTTCTTC CSHIPQTGWGEQFF
TRBJ2-7 many TRBV7-8 - TGTGCCAGCAGCTTAGACGGCGGTTGGCCCGAGCAGTACTTC CASSLDGGWPEQYF
TRBJ2-7 - TRBV3-1 TRBD1 TGTGCCAGCAGCCTCCGGACAGGAACCCACGAGCAGTACTTC CASSLRTGTHEQYF
TRBJ2-1 many TRBV15 TRBD1 TGTGCCACCAGCGGATCAAGGACAGGGATCTACAATGAGCAGTTCTTC CATSGSRTGIYNEQFF
TRBJ2-5 - TRBV7-9 - TGTGCCAGCAGCTTATTACAGTCGGAGACCCAGTACTTC CASSLLQSETQYF
TRBJ2-7 - TRBV5-1 TRBD1 TGCGCCAGCAGCTTTAGGCAGGGGGTATCCTACGAGCAGTACTTC CASSFRQGVSYEQYF